What follows describes a single T cell receptor (beta chain). Libraries were prepared by immunoSEQ multiplex PCR; TCRdb keeps only in-frame clonotypes and omits some of them. The repertoire includes 270,000 or so clones, roughly nine tenths of them detected once, and roughly 4.5% sits in the top ten. This sample stems from a study of blood T cell repertoires in COVID-19. The source of this sequence is a woman between 40 and 55 years old who had recovered from COVID-19. Sequenced input: peripheral blood.

The CDR3, as DNA: TGTGCCAGCAGTACAGGGGGGCGAGGGAATGAGCAGTTCTTC. Translation gives CASSTGGRGNEQFF. The V call is TRBV28, the J call TRBJ2-1, with 8 positions matching TRBD1. Germline CDR1 MDHEN, CDR2 SYDVKM. The CDR3 runs to 14 residues. J lost 7 bases, V lost 5 bases, and 7 bases had no gene match.